This T cell receptor (beta chain) was sequenced in a study of OX40 agonist ivuxolimab in advanced cancers. Turning to the study itself: Averaging roughly 60 years in age, with a range of roughly 23 to 80, the cohort was about 86% male. Prior therapy, whether anti-PD-1, anti-PD-L1 or anti-CTLA-4, was allowed, and approximately 37% had some. Study-level points and caveats: Clonal expansion in partial responders at 0.1-3.0 mg/kg ranked among the lowest. Normalized expansion of T-cell clones was also low for some nonresponders.

The CDR3 is 15 residues long. V lost 6 bases and J lost 9; bases outside the gene matches: 14. Germline-derived CDR1 and CDR2 are MDHEN and SYDVKM. The method was immunoSEQ multiplex PCR; TCRdb's version includes in-frame clones alone and lacks a portion of them. The sample lists approximately 67,000 clones; roughly nine tenths were seen once. About this clone itself: Its antigen is as yet unknown.

The rearrangement uses TRBV28 and TRBJ2-7, with 10 bases fitting TRBD2. Sequencing used CD4+ or CD8+ T cells sorted from blood, obtained in a trial of the OX40 agonist ivuxolimab. The sequence came from an adult with an advanced solid tumor such as melanoma, head and neck, liver or kidney cancer. The CDR3 DNA follows: TGTGCCAGCAGACCCCGGGGTAGCGGGGGGCCGGGGCAGTACTTC. Its protein product is CASRPRGSGGPGQYF.